This TCR beta chain was identified during a study of early T cells in non-severe SARS-CoV-2 infection. Each CDR3 protein gets one entry after TCRdb re-called the 5' RACE reads with MiXCR. This table has about 64,000 distinct CDR3 sequences, approximately 10% appearing once. CDR3 length: 15 amino acids. V and J are TRBV12-2 and TRBJ2-7; no check of the table's D call, TRBD1, against the DNA was made. TRBV12-2 is flagged as a pseudogene. This sample comprised whole blood, obtained at baseline. The source is an adult who was a healthcare worker with PCR-confirmed SARS-CoV-2 infection or an uninfected control (not recorded which). CDR3 DNA sequence: TGTGCAAGTCGCTTAAGGGACAGGACCTCCTACGAGCAGTACTTC. Its protein product is CASRLRDRTSYEQYF.